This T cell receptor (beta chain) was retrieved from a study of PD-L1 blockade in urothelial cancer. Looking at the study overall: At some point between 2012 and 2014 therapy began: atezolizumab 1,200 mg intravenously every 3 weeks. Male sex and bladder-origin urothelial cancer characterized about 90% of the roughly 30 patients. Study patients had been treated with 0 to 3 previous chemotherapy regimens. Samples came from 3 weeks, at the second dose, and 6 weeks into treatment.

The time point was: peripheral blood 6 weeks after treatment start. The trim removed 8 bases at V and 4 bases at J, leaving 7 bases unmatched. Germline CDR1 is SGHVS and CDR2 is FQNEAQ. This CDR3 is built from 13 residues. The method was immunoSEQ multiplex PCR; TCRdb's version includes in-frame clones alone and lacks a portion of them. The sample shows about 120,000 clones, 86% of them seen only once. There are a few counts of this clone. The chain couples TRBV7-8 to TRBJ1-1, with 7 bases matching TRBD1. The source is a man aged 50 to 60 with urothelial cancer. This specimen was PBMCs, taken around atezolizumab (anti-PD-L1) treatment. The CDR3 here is CASLTGDRTEAFF. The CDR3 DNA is TGTGCCAGCCTTACAGGGGATCGCACTGAAGCTTTCTTT.